The 27 T cell receptor beta chains listed next were all sequenced from one sample in a study of cytomegalovirus exposure and HLA in healthy donors. PCR involved 60 Vbeta and 13 Jbeta primers. Measured with immunoSEQ multiplex PCR; TCRdb has only the in-frame clones, and not every one. This table holds some 240,000 clones, 70% to 85% found once. Material for sequencing was PBMCs. The receptors come from a male donor in good health and CMV-seronegative.

This chain uses TRBV7-6 with TRBJ2-5; TRBD2 matches at 8 bases. V was clipped by 1 base and J by 0 bases; unmatched bases: 7. The CDR3 totals 17 residues. The V gene's germline CDR1 is SGHVS and CDR2 FNYEAQ. The CDR3 spells CASSLGPAGGYQETQYF. DNA for the CDR3: TGTGCCAGCAGCTTAGGTCCGGCGGGGGGTTACCAAGAGACCCAGTACTTC.

The genes are TRBV27 and TRBJ1-5; D perhaps matches TRBD1 (5 bases). The V and J ends lost 7 bases and 2 bases respectively, with 15 bases between them. The germline CDR1 and CDR2 sequences are MNHEY and SMNVEV (reference sequence). This CDR3 comprises 15 residues. CDR3 sequence: CASTSVGLGNQPQHF. CDR3 DNA: TGTGCCAGCACCTCAGTGGGGCTGGGCAATCAGCCCCAGCATTTT.

V gene TRBV19 combines with J gene TRBJ2-2; TRBD1 aligns across 7 bases. After removal of 5 bases from V and 2 bases from J, the junction contained 5 bases not matched to a gene. Looked up from germline, CDR1 is LNHDA and CDR2 is SQIVND (reference sequence). There are 15 residues in the CDR3. This CDR3 is CASSVGQVNTGELFF. The DNA for the CDR3 is TGTGCCAGTAGTGTCGGACAGGTTAACACCGGGGAGCTGTTTTTT. Drawing the rest from reference TRBV19 and TRBJ2-2, the complete variable domain is DGGITQSPKYLFRKEGQNVTLSCEQNLNHDAMYWYRQDPGQGLRLIYYSQIVNDFQKGDIAEGYSVSREKKESFPLTVTSAQKNPTAFYLCASSVGQVNTGELFFGEGSRLTVL.

In its sample, this clone was seen once. The rearrangement links TRBV7-2 to TRBJ2-3, with TRBD2 matching over 14 bases. The CDR3 extends over 15 amino acids. Per germline, CDR1 SGHTA and CDR2 FQGNSA. Trimming took 4 bases from V and 11 from J; bases not matched to a gene: 8. CDR3 sequence reads: CASSSFGTSGSLQYF. The CDR3 DNA reads TGTGCCAGCAGCTCTTTTGGGACTAGCGGGAGTTTGCAGTATTTT.

The V gene is TRBV5-6, the J gene TRBJ2-3; TRBD1 matches at 12 bases. The CDR3 consists of 16 residues. The ends lost 0 bases at V and 5 bases at J; junction bases unmatched: 4. CDR1 is SGHDT, CDR2 YYEEEE, per germline. CDR3 bases: TGTGCCAGCAGCTTGGATGGGACAGGGGGCGTAGATACGCAGTATTTT. This sequence encodes CASSLDGTGGVDTQYF.

This clone showed up just a few times. The J gene is TRBJ2-1, the V gene TRBV4-1; TRBD2 agrees at 8 bases. This CDR3 has 22 amino acids. Germline CDR1 is MGHRA and CDR2 is YSYEKL. V was pared by 0 bases and J by 0 bases, with 19 bases of the junction left unmatched. CDR3 in DNA: TGCGCCAGCAGCCAAGATCAGTTTCATCCCATGAGCGGGAGACCCTCCTACAATGAGCAGTTCTTC. Its translation is CASSQDQFHPMSGRPSYNEQFF.

The chain links TRBV18 to TRBJ2-5, with a possible D match to TRBD1 (5 bases). With the DNA end fitting TRBJ2-7 better, the J assignment may be wrong. The CDR3 extends over 13 amino acids. Germline CDR1 KGHSH, CDR2 LQKENI. The CDR3 loop is CASSPETDSEQYF. CDR3 in DNA: TGTGCCAGCTCACCAGAGACAGACTCCGAGCAGTACTTC.

The chain joins TRBV19 to TRBJ2-3; the match to TRBD1 covers 8 bases. The CDR3 runs 15 residues. Germline CDR1 LNHDA, CDR2 SQIVND (reference sequence). The ends lost 5 bases at V and 1 base at J; junction bases unmatched: 5. CDR3 nucleotide sequence: TGTGCCAGTAGTGCCACAGGGGGAGGCACAGATACGCAGTATTTT. Its protein product is CASSATGGGTDTQYF.

The chain is built from TRBV6-5 and TRBJ2-1; 11 bases line up with TRBD2. The ends lost 6 bases at V and 7 bases at J; junction bases unmatched: 8. CDR3 length: 15 residues. Per germline, CDR1 MNHEY and CDR2 SVGAGI. The DNA for the CDR3 is TGTGCCAGCAGGCAGCCCGGGACTAGCGGTAATGAGCAGTTCTTC. Protein sequence: CASRQPGTSGNEQFF.

The genes are TRBV7-9 and TRBJ2-7; 7 positions agree with TRBD1. Unmatched junction bases numbered 9, after V lost 4 bases and J lost 3 bases. CDR3 size: 15 residues. Germline V gene lookup returns CDR1 SEHNR and CDR2 FQNEAQ (reference sequence). The CDR3: CASSSGQGQFYEQYF. The CDR3 nucleotides are TGTGCCAGCAGCTCCGGGCAGGGACAGTTCTACGAGCAGTACTTC.

This rearrangement joins TRBV11-2 to TRBJ1-1; 7 nucleotides align to TRBD1. CDR3 length equals 16 residues. The V gene end was trimmed by 5 bases and the J gene end by 0 bases; junction bases not matched to a gene: 9. CDR1 and CDR2 (germline): SGHAT, FQNNGV. CDR3 residues: CASSPGQVLMNTEAFF. In nucleotides, the CDR3 is TGTGCCAGCAGCCCCGGACAGGTTTTAATGAACACTGAAGCTTTCTTT.

The chain links TRBV5-1 to TRBJ2-7; D call uncertain. The germline V and J ends were trimmed by 1 base and 1 base, with 9 bases remaining between them. The CDR3 length is 14 residues. Looked up from germline, CDR1 is SGHRS and CDR2 is YFSETQ. CDR3 region: CASSLSLVSYEQYF. CDR3 bases: TGCGCCAGCAGCTTGTCCCTAGTATCCTACGAGCAGTACTTC.

To note about this clone: The junction differs from germline at one of its ends, possibly a read error. The gene calls are TRBV7-8 and TRBJ1-3, with TRBD1 matching 7 bases. Germline loops: CDR1 SGHVS, CDR2 FQNEAQ. The CDR3 sequence is 13 residues long. The CDR3 here is CANSTLQGNTIYF. The CDR3, as DNA: TGTGCCAACAGCACTTTACAGGGGAACACCATATATTTT.

The CDR3 DNA sequence: TGTGCCAGCTCACCTAACCGGGATCAGCCCCAGCATTTT. The encoded protein is CASSPNRDQPQHF. The V call is TRBV18, the J call TRBJ1-5; D remains unclear. CDR3 size: 13 residues. V lost 3 bases and J lost 5, with 8 bases in between. CDR1 KGHSH and CDR2 LQKENI come from the germline V gene.

This chain joins TRBV28 and TRBJ2-3; 10 nucleotides align to TRBD2. V shed 2 bases and J 5 bases; nucleotides not matched to a gene: 7. The V gene's germline CDR1 is MDHEN and CDR2 SYDVKM. There are 16 residues in the CDR3. Here the CDR3 reads CASSLRLAGVGDTQYF. The CDR3 nucleotides are TGTGCCAGCAGTTTACGTCTAGCGGGAGTGGGAGATACGCAGTATTTT.

The J gene is TRBJ2-3, the V gene TRBV9, with TRBD2 identical over 8 bases. This CDR3 has 15 residues. V was clipped by 4 bases and J by 4 bases; unmatched bases: 8. The germline gives CDR1 SGDLS, CDR2 YYNGEE. CDR3: CASSKSGGGPDTQYF. In DNA form, the CDR3 reads TGTGCCAGCAGCAAAAGCGGGGGTGGGCCAGATACGCAGTATTTT.

This clone turned up a few times. J is TRBJ2-1 and V is TRBV5-4; D is uncertain. V was clipped by 0 bases and J by 0 bases, with 7 bases between them. This CDR3 is built from 15 residues. Germline V gives CDR1 SGHNT, CDR2 YYREEE (reference sequence). The CDR3 DNA sequence: TGTGCCAGCAGCTTGGTCAGGCCCTCCTACAATGAGCAGTTCTTC. Translating gives CASSLVRPSYNEQFF.

The gene calls are TRBV9 and TRBJ2-5; tentative D call: TRBD2 (6 bases). CDR1 is SGDLS and CDR2 is YYNGEE in the germline V gene. The CDR3 totals 17 residues. V lost 0 bases and J lost 4, with 19 bases in between. The CDR3 reads CASSVGGRLAGRETQYF. Written as DNA, the CDR3 is TGTGCCAGCAGCGTAGGTGGGAGGCTAGCTGGGCGAGAGACCCAGTACTTC. Variable domain in full (rest from reference TRBV9 and TRBJ2-5): DSGVTQTPKHLITATGQRVTLRCSPRSGDLSVYWYQQSLDQGLQFLIQYYNGEERAKGNILERFSAQQFPDLHSELNLSSLELGDSALYFCASSVGGRLAGRETQYFGPGTRLLVL.

This chain connects TRBV2 to TRBJ2-5; possible D gene TRBD2, 5 bases. Trimming removed 11 bases at V and 4 bases at J, with 17 bases between. The CDR3 extends over 13 amino acids. Germline CDR1 and CDR2: SNHLY and FYNNEI. For the CDR3, the DNA is TGTGCCGGCAAGGCGGGTTCAAGAGAGACCCAGTACTTC. Protein: CAGKAGSRETQYF. The full variable domain, completed using reference TRBV2 and TRBJ2-5, is EPEVTQTPSHQVTQMGQEVILRCVPISNHLYFYWYRQILGQKVEFLVSFYNNEISEKSEIFDDQFSVERPDGSNFTLKIRSTKLEDSAMYFCAGKAGSRETQYFGPGTRLLVL.

The rearrangement joins TRBV30 to TRBJ2-7, with a weak D call TRBD2 (5 bases). This CDR3 is 13 amino acids long. The V gene lost 2 bases and the J gene lost 5 bases, with 13 bases spanning the gap. The V gene's germline CDR1 is GTSNPN and CDR2 SVGIG (reference sequence). The DNA for the CDR3 is TGTGCCTGGAGTTTAGAGCGGAGACACGAGCAGTACTTC. As protein: CAWSLERRHEQYF.

V usage is TRBV25-1 and J usage is TRBJ2-7; D possibly corresponds to TRBD1 (7 bases). The CDR3 length is 12 residues. Germline CDR1 MGHDK, CDR2 SYGVNS. The ends were cut back, 4 bases at V and 6 bases at J, with 10 bases in the middle. The CDR3 DNA sequence: TGTGCCAGCAGTGTTCAGGGGGGCGAGCAGTACTTC. Translation: CASSVQGGEQYF.

The chain carries TRBV9 and TRBJ2-5, with 7 bases identical to TRBD2. Germline values: CDR1 SGDLS, CDR2 YYNGEE. The CDR3 extends over 14 amino acids. Trimming cost V 0 bases and J 5 bases; bases outside gene matches: 4. The CDR3 DNA reads as TGTGCCAGCAGCGTAGGCCGGGGAGGGGAGACCCAGTACTTC. Encoded protein: CASSVGRGGETQYF.

The CDR3 DNA is TGTGCCAGCAAGCTGTTCGGACAGGGGGCTACAGATACGCAGTATTTT. Its translation is CASKLFGQGATDTQYF. V gene TRBV27 combines with J gene TRBJ2-3; 11 bases are a match to TRBD1. The length of the CDR3 is 16 residues. V shed 7 bases, J shed 3 bases, and the junction held 9 bases outside the gene matches. CDR1 MNHEY and CDR2 SMNVEV come from the germline V gene (reference sequence).

The chain couples TRBV19 to TRBJ2-7; 9 nucleotides agree with TRBD1. Per the germline V gene, CDR1 is LNHDA and CDR2 is SQIVND (reference sequence). V was pared by 5 bases and J by 2 bases, with 4 bases of the junction left unmatched. The CDR3 totals 14 residues. The DNA of the CDR3 is TGTGCCAGTAGTTTACGACAGGGGGCCTACGAGCAGTACTTC. Its translation is CASSLRQGAYEQYF.

The chain carries TRBV5-6 and TRBJ1-2; 12 nucleotides agree with TRBD1. From germline, CDR1 is SGHDT and CDR2 YYEEEE. J lost 8 bases, V lost 6 bases, and 11 bases had no gene match. The length of the CDR3 is 15 residues. This chain's CDR3 is CASNIRDRGQAGYTF. The CDR3 region has the DNA TGTGCCAGCAACATCCGGGACAGGGGGCAGGCGGGCTACACCTTC.

The chain joins TRBV28 to TRBJ2-7; 8 nucleotides line up with TRBD2. The CDR3 covers 13 residues. V was pared by 8 bases and J by 4 bases, with 7 bases of the junction left unmatched. Germline CDR1 and CDR2: MDHEN and SYDVKM. This chain's CDR3 is CASRLAGLYEQYF. As DNA, the CDR3 is TGTGCCAGCCGGCTAGCGGGTCTTTACGAGCAGTACTTC.

The rearrangement uses TRBV7-9 and TRBJ2-1; 9 bases are a match to TRBD2. The CDR3 consists of 16 residues. In germline, CDR1 is SEHNR, CDR2 FQNEAQ (reference sequence). Germline trimming cut 3 bases from V and 3 bases from J; bases unmatched to any gene: 6. In DNA, the CDR3 is TGTGCCAGCAGCTTTCCCTTAGCGGGAGTCTACAATGAGCAGTTCTTC. Encoded protein: CASSFPLAGVYNEQFF.